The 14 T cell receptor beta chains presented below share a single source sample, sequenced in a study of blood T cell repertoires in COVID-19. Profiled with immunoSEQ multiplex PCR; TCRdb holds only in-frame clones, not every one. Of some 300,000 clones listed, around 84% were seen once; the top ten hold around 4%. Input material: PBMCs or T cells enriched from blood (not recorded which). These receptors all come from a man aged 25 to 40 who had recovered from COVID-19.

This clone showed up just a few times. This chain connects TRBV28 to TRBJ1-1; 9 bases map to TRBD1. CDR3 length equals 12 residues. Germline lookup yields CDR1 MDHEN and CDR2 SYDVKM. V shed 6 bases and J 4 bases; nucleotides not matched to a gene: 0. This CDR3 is CASRTGGTEAFF. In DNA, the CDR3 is TGTGCCAGCAGGACAGGGGGCACTGAAGCTTTCTTT.

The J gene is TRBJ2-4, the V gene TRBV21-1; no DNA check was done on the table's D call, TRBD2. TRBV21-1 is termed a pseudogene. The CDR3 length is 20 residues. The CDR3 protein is CASSKMGLAGGCTAKNIQYF. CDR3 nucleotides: TGTGCCAGCAGCAAAATGGGACTAGCGGGGGGGTGTACGGCCAAAAACATTCAGTACTTC.

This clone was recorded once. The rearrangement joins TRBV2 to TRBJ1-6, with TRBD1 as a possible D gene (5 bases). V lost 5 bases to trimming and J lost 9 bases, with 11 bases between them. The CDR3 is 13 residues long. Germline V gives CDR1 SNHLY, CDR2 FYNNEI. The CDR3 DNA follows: TGTGCCAGCAGTCCCGGGGACTCTTCACCCCTCCACTTT. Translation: CASSPGDSSPLHF.

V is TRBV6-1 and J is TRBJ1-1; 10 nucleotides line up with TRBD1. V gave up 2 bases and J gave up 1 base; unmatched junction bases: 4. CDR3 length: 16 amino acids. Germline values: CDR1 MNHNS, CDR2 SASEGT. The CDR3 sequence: CASSEMRQGANTEAFF. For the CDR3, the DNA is TGTGCCAGCAGTGAAATGAGACAGGGGGCGAACACTGAAGCTTTCTTT.

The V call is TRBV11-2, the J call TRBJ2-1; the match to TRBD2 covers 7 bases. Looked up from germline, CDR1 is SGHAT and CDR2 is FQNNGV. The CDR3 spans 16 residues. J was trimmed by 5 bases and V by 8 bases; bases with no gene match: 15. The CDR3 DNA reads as TGTGCCAGCGGAATACGGGCAGCGGGGCTCAACAATGAGCAGTTCTTC. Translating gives CASGIRAAGLNNEQFF.

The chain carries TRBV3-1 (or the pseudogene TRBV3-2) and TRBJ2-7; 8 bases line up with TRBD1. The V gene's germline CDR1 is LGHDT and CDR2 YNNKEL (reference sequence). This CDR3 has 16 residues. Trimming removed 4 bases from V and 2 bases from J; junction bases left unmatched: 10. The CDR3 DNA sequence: TGTGCCAGCAGCCGCAAAAGGGGACAGGATCCCTACGAGCAGTACTTC. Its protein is CASSRKRGQDPYEQYF.

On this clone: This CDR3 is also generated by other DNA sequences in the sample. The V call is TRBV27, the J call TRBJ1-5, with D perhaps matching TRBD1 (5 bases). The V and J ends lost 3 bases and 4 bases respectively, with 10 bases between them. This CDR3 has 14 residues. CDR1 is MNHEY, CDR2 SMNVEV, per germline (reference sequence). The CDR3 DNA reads TGTGCCAGCAGTTTGTTGGGGGGGAATCAGCCCCAGCATTTT. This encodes CASSLLGGNQPQHF.

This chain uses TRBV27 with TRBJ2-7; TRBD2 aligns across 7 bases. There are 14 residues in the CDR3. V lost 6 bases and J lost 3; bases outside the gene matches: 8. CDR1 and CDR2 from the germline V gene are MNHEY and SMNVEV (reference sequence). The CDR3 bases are TGTGCCAGCAGGTGGGCTAGCGGAAACTACGAGCAGTACTTC. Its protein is CASRWASGNYEQYF.

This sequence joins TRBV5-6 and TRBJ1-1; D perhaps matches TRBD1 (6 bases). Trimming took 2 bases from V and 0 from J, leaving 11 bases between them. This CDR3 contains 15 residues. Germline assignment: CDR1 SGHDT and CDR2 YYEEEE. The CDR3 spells CASSFRTVVNTEAFF. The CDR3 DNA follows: TGTGCCAGCAGCTTCCGGACAGTTGTGAACACTGAAGCTTTCTTT.

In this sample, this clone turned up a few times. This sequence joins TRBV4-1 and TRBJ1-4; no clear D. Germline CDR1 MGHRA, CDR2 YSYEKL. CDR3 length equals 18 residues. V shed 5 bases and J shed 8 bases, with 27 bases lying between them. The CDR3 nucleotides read TGCGCCAGCAGCTTCTACGCCCTAGCCGAGCCCGGGAAGGAAAAACTGTTTTTT. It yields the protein CASSFYALAEPGKEKLFF.

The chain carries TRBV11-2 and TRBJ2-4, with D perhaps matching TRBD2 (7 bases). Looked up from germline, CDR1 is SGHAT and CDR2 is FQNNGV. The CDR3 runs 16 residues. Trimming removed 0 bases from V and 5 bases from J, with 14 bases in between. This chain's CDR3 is CASSLEGSGGQNIQYF. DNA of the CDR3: TGTGCCAGCAGCTTAGAAGGATCGGGGGGCCAAAACATTCAGTACTTC.

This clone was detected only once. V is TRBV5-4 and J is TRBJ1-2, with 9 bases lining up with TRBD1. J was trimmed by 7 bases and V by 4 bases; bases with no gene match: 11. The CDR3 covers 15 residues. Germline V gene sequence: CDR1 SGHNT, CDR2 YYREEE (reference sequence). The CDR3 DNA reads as TGTGCCAGCAGCCCGGGGGGACAGGGCTTAGGTGGCTACACCTTC. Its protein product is CASSPGGQGLGGYTF.

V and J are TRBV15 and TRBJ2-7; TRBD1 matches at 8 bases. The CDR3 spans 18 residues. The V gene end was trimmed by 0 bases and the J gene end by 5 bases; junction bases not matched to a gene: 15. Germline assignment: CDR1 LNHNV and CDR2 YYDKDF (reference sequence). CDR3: CATSRDPFSGQGVHEQYF. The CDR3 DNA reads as TGTGCCACCAGCAGAGATCCTTTTTCCGGACAGGGAGTACACGAGCAGTACTTC.

The CDR3 loop is CASSQDRDSYNEQFF. DNA for the CDR3: TGTGCCAGCAGCCAAGATCGAGACTCCTACAATGAGCAGTTCTTC. The V call is TRBV14, the J call TRBJ2-1; D not certain. Germline CDR1 SGHDN, CDR2 FVKESK. The CDR3 has 15 amino acids. With 0 bases removed from V and 0 bases from J, the gap between germline ends came to 6 bases.